This T cell receptor beta chain originates from a study of TIL therapy for anti-PD-1-resistant metastatic lung cancer. On the study more broadly: Tumors carried a median about 1.4 non-synonymous mutations per megabase.

The immunoSEQ assay was v3. Libraries were sequenced to 2 million to 2.5 million read pairs (survey) or about 5-6 million (deep). Sequenced by immunoSEQ multiplex PCR; TCRdb stores in-frame clones only, minus some. The data hold 54,000 or so clones, with around 90% observed a single time. The time point was: pre-treatment sample, taken before nivolumab and TIL therapy. Stage 4 NSCLC adults joined between late 2017 and 2020. Trimming removed 3 bases at V and 5 bases at J, with 13 bases between. CDR3 length equals 13 residues. In germline, CDR1 is GTSNPN, CDR2 SVGIG (reference sequence). Comment on this clone: Its antigen remains unknown.

Study outcomes and limitations: Treatment-naive, never-smoker and oncogene-addicted patients were overrepresented in this highly selected cohort.

The source is a person aged 25-85 years with non-small cell lung cancer. The sequences come from blood, collected at baseline. This chain connects TRBV30 to TRBJ1-1; D ambiguous. The CDR3 protein is CAWRGGRETEAFF. CDR3 nucleotide sequence: TGTGCCTGGAGGGGAGGAAGGGAGACTGAAGCTTTCTTT.